The rows below give T cell receptor beta chains drawn from one sample of a study of persistence of HIV-infected CD4 T cells. Profiling relied on immunoSEQ multiplex PCR, and the TCRdb table lists in-frame clones only, not all of them. The sample lists roughly 34,000 clones, 82% occurring once. Their antigens remain unidentified. Source: CD4+ T cells sorted from PBMCs after roughly 18-hour stimulation, taken from a patient who received antiretroviral therapy. The receptors come from an adult woman with HIV who was CMV-seropositive. Both conserved end residues are part of each CDR3. A D gene is named only where the DNA matches it firmly. Expanded clones are given a class, and other clones once, few, many or no size at all.

d_call,j_call,v_call,clone_size,cdr3_aa,cdr3_nt
NA,TRBJ2-1,TRBV28,NA,CASGLSGNNEQFF,TGTGCCAGCGGCCTGTCGGGGAACAATGAGCAGTTCTTC
TRBD1,TRBJ2-7,TRBV28,NA,CASSSRDRRAYEQYF,TGTGCCAGCAGTTCCCGGGACAGACGGGCGTACGAGCAGTACTTC
NA,TRBJ1-5,TRBV6-5,NA,CASRTGTSGNQPQHF,TGTGCCAGCAGAACTGGGACAAGTGGGAATCAGCCCCAGCATTTT
TRBD1,TRBJ1-5,TRBV18,NA,CASSPDREMPQHF,TGTGCCAGCTCACCAGACAGGGAGATGCCCCAGCATTTT
TRBD1,TRBJ1-2,TRBV6-1,NA,CASSESPMKGAANYGYTF,TGTGCCAGCAGTGAATCCCCGATGAAGGGGGCGGCTAACTATGGCTACACCTTC
TRBD2,TRBJ2-1,TRBV5-5,NA,CASRLLAGGTYNEQFF,TGTGCCAGCAGGCTACTAGCGGGAGGGACGTACAATGAGCAGTTCTTC
TRBD2,TRBJ2-3,TRBV6-2/TRBV6-3,NA,CASSVPSGGVTDTQYF,TGTGCCAGCAGCGTCCCTAGCGGGGGGGTCACAGATACGCAGTATTTT
NA,TRBJ2-1,TRBV6-5,NA,CASSSRGSSYNEQFF,TGTGCCAGCAGTTCTAGGGGGAGCTCCTACAATGAGCAGTTCTTC
TRBD1,TRBJ2-7,TRBV6-2/TRBV6-3,NA,CASSSQGVQQYF,TGTGCCAGCAGCTCTCAGGGGGTCCAGCAGTACTTC
NA,TRBJ2-1,TRBV2,few,CASSYSDTYNEQFF,TGTGCCAGCAGCTATTCAGACACCTACAATGAGCAGTTCTTC
NA,TRBJ1-4,TRBV7-2,medium-sized,CASSLFLVSQGNEKLFF,TGTGCCAGCAGCTTATTTCTGGTCTCCCAGGGGAATGAAAAACTGTTTTTT
NA,TRBJ1-2,TRBV9,NA,CASSVVSQGSGAYGYTF,TGTGCCAGCAGCGTAGTTTCCCAGGGGAGTGGAGCTTATGGCTACACCTTC
NA,TRBJ1-2,TRBV18,NA,CASSPSLEGGNYGYTF,TGTGCCAGCTCACCGTCCCTTGAGGGCGGAAACTATGGCTACACCTTC
TRBD1,TRBJ2-3,TRBV7-2,NA,CASSPLNRDRHRGTQYF,TGTGCCAGCAGCCCCTTGAACCGGGACAGGCATAGAGGTACGCAGTATTTT
NA,TRBJ2-5,TRBV6-1,NA,CASSETARQETQYF,TGTGCCAGCAGTGAGACAGCCCGCCAAGAGACCCAGTACTTC
TRBD1,TRBJ1-1,TRBV5-1,once,CASSSVGDRGTEAFF,TGCGCCAGCAGTTCAGTCGGGGACAGGGGGACTGAAGCTTTCTTT
TRBD1,TRBJ1-4,TRBV28,NA,CASNHPPYRGKNEKLFF,TGTGCCAGCAACCACCCCCCCTACAGGGGTAAAAATGAAAAACTGTTTTTT
TRBD1,TRBJ2-7,TRBV19,few,CASSAQSGQGQYAF,TGTGCCAGTAGTGCTCAAAGTGGACAGGGACAATACGCTTTC
NA,TRBJ2-1,TRBV12-3/TRBV12-4,NA,CASSPRTVNEQFF,TGTGCCAGCAGTCCAAGGACAGTCAATGAGCAGTTCTTC
TRBD1,TRBJ2-5,TRBV3-1/TRBV3-2,once,CASRKPSGTGDETQYF,TGTGCCAGCAGGAAACCTTCCGGGACAGGGGATGAGACCCAGTACTTC
NA,TRBJ2-3,TRBV7-2,NA,CASSFSPPDTQYF,TGTGCCAGCAGCTTCTCCCCACCAGATACGCAGTATTTT
NA,TRBJ1-4,TRBV19,NA,CASNRALTANEKLFF,TGTGCCAGTAATCGCGCTCTCACGGCTAATGAAAAACTGTTTTTT
TRBD1,TRBJ1-2,TRBV7-6,NA,CASSLTPPGQGGYTF,TGTGCCAGCAGCTTAACCCCACCTGGACAGGGTGGCTACACCTTC
NA,TRBJ1-3,TRBV9,NA,CASSVLSVGNTIYF,TGTGCCAGCAGCGTATTAAGTGTGGGAAACACCATATATTTT
TRBD2,TRBJ2-2,TRBV7-3,few,CASNKLGTSGGTGELFF,TGTGCCAGCAACAAACTCGGGACTAGCGGGGGTACCGGGGAGCTGTTTTTT
NA,TRBJ1-1,TRBV5-1,NA,CASSGQMNTEAFF,TGCGCCAGCAGTGGACAGATGAACACTGAAGCTTTCTTT
TRBD1,TRBJ1-2,TRBV28,NA,CASRPTGTGNLYGYTF,TGTGCCAGCAGACCAACCGGGACAGGGAATCTCTATGGCTACACCTTC
NA,TRBJ2-7,TRBV7-8,once,CASSRRASYEQYF,TGTGCCAGCAGCCGCAGGGCCTCCTACGAGCAGTACTTC
TRBD1,TRBJ1-1,TRBV6-2/TRBV6-3,NA,CASSYTPGQVFPEAFF,TGTGCCAGCAGTTACACTCCGGGACAGGTTTTTCCTGAAGCTTTCTTT
NA,TRBJ1-2,TRBV20-1,few,CSAKEVRGYTF,TGCAGTGCGAAAGAAGTGCGAGGCTACACCTTC